This T cell receptor (beta chain) was captured by sequencing in a study of read filtering for tumor transcriptome and immune sequencing. Study context: DNase treatment preceded whole-transcriptome library preparation.

This clonotype was counted at least ten times. Molecular barcoded adaptors covering alpha/delta and beta/gamma chains were used on roughly 400 ng RNA. Each CDR3 protein is one row after TCRdb ran MiXCR on the reads. This sample yields roughly 24,000 distinct CDR3 sequences, of which roughly an eighth are seen a single time; around 66% belongs to the top ten. The CDR3 totals 11 residues. From germline, CDR1 is SQVTM and CDR2 ANQGSEA. Trimming removed 4 bases at V and 6 bases at J, with 9 bases between. Sampling of bone marrow took place during active disease in every patient. Sequencing input: a population of CD138-negative cells sorted from bone marrow. This receptor was identified in a donor aged 40 or older with multiple myeloma. This chain joins TRBV29-1 and TRBJ1-1; the D gene is possibly TRBD1 (6 bases). CDR3 region: CSVGGGPEAFF. CDR3 in DNA: TGCAGCGTTGGGGGGGGCCCTGAAGCTTTCTTT.